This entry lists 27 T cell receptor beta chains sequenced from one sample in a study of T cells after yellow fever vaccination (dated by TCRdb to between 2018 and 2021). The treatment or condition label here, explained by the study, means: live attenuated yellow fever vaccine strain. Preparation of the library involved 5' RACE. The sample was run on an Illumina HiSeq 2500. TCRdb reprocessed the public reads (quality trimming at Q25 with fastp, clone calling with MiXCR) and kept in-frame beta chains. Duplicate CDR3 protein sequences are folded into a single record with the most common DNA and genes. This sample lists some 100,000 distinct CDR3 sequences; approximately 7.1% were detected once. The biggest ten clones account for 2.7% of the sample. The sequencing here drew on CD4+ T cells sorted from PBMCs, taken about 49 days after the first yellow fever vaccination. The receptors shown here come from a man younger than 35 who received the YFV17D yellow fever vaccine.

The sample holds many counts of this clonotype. This CDR3 reads CASSLAGTPYNSPLHF. As DNA, the CDR3 is TGCGCCAGCAGCTTGGCCGGGACACCGTATAATTCACCCCTCCACTTT. The chain recombines TRBV5-1 with TRBJ1-6; maybe TRBD1 (6 bases). The CDR3 sequence is 16 residues long. Between the trimmed V and J ends, which lost 0 bases and 4 bases, there was a span of 11 bases. The germline V gene has CDR1 SGHRS and CDR2 YFSETQ.

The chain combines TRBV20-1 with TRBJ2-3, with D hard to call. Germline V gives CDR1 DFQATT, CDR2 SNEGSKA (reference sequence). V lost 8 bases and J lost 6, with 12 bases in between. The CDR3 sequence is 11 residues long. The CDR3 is CSSRVPDTQYF. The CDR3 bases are TGCAGTTCCCGCGTCCCCGATACGCAGTATTTT.

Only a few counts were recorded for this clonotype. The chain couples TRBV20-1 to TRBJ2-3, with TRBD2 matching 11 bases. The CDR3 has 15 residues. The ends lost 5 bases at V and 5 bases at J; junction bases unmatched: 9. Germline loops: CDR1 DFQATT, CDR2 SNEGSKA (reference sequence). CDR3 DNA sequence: TGCAGTGCTCCCGATACCGGGACTAGCGGAGATACGCAGTATTTT. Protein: CSAPDTGTSGDTQYF.

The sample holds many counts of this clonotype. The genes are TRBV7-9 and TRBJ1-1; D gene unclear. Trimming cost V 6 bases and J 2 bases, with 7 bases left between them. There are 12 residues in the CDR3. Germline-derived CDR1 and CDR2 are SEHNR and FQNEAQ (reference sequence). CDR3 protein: CASRRQNTEAFF. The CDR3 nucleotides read TGTGCCAGCAGACGACAAAACACTGAAGCTTTCTTT.

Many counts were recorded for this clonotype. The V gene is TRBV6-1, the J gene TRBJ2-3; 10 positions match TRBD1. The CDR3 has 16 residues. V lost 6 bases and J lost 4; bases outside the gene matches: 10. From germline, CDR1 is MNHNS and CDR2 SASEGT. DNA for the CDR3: TGTGCCAGCAGACTGGTATGGACAGGGGGGTCAGATACGCAGTATTTT. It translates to CASRLVWTGGSDTQYF.

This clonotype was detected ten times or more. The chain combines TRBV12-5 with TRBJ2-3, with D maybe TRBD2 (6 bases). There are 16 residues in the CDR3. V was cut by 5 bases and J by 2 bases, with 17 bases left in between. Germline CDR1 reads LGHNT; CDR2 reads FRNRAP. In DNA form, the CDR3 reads TGTGCTAGTGGTCTGGAGGGGTCCCGGATCACAGATACGCAGTATTTT. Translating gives CASGLEGSRITDTQYF. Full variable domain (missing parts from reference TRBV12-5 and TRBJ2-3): DARVTQTPRHKVTEMGQEVTMRCQPILGHNTVFWYRQTMMQGLELLAYFRNRAPLDDSGMPKDRFSAEMPDATLATLKIQPSEPRDSAVYFCASGLEGSRITDTQYFGPGTRLTVL.

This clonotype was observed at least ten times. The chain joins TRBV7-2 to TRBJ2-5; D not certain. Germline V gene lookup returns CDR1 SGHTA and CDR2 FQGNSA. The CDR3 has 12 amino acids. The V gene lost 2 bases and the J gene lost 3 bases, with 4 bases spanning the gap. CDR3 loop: CASSLSKETQYF. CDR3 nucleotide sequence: TGTGCCAGCAGCTTATCCAAAGAGACCCAGTACTTC.

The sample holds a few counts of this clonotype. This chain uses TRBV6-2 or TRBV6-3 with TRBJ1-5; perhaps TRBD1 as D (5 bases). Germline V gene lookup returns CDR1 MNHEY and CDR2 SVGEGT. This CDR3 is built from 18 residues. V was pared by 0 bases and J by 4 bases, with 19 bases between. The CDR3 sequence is CASSYSTEVSGLNQPQHF. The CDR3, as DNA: TGTGCCAGCAGTTACTCGACAGAGGTTAGCGGCTTAAATCAGCCCCAGCATTTT.

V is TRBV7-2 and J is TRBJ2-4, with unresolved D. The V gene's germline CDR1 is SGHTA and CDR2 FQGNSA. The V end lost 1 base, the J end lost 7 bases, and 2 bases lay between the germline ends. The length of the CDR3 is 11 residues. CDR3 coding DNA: TGTGCCAGCAGCTTAGACAACATTCAGTACTTC. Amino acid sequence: CASSLDNIQYF.

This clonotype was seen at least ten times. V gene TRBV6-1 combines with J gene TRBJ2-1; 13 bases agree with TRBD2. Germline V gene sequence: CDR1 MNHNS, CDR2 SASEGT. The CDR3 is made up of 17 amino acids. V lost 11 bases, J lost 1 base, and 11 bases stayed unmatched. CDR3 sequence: CAGAGTSGKNSYNEQFF. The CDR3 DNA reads TGTGCCGGCGCCGGGACTAGCGGGAAAAATTCCTACAATGAGCAGTTCTTC.

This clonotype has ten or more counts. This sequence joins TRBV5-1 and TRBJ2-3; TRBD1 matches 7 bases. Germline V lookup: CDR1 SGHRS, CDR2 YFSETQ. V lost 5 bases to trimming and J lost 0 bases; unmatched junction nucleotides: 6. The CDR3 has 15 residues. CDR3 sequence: CASRWQGVSTDTQYF. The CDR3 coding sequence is TGCGCCAGCAGATGGCAGGGGGTGAGCACAGATACGCAGTATTTT. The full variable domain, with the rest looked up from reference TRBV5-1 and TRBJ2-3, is KAGVTQTPRYLIKTRGQQVTLSCSPISGHRSVSWYQQTPGQGLQFLFEYFSETQRNKGNFPGRFSGRQFSNSRSEMNVSTLELGDSALYLCASRWQGVSTDTQYFGPGTRLTVL.

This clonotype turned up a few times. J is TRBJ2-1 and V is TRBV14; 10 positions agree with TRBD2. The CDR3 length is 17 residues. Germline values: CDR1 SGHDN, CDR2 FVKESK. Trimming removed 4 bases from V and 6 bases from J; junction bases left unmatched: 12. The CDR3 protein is CASSPSGIAGGGNEQFF. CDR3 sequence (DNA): TGTGCCAGCAGCCCTTCTGGGATAGCGGGGGGTGGCAATGAGCAGTTCTTC. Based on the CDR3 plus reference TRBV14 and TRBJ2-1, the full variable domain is EAGVTQFPSHSVIEKGQTVTLRCDPISGHDNLYWYRRVMGKEIKFLLHFVKESKQDESGMPNNRFLAERTGGTYSTLKVQPAELEDSGVYFCASSPSGIAGGGNEQFFGPGTRLTVL.

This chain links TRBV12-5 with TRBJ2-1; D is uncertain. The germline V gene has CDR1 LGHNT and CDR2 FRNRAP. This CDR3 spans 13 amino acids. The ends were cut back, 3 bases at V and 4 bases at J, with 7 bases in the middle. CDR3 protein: CASGFGGYNEQFF. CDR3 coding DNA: TGTGCTAGTGGTTTTGGCGGATACAATGAGCAGTTCTTC.

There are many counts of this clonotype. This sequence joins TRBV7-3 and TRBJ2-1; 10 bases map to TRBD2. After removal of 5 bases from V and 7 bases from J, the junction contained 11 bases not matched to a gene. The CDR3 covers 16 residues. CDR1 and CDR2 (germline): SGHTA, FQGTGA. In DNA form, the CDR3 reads TGTGCCAGCAGCCCCCCTGGGAGCGGGAGGGCAAATGAGCAGTTCTTC. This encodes CASSPPGSGRANEQFF.

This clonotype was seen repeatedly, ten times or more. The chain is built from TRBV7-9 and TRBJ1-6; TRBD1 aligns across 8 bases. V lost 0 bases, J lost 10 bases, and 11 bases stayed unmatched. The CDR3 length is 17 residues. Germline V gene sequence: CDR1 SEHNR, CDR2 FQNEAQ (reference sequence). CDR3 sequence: CASSLARARTGRSPLHF. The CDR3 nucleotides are TGTGCCAGCAGCTTAGCCCGAGCCAGGACAGGGAGATCACCCCTCCACTTT.

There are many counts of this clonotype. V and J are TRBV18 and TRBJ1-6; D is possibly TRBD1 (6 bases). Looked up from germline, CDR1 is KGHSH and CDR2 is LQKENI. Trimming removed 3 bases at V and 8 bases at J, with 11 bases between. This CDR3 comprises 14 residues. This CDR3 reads CASSPGGADSPLHF. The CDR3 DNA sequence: TGTGCCAGCTCACCGGGGGGGGCCGATTCACCCCTCCACTTT.

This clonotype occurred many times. CDR3 loop: CASSEVFRAPANEQFF. CDR3 bases: TGTGCCAGCAGTGAAGTTTTTAGGGCACCGGCCAATGAGCAGTTCTTC. The gene calls are TRBV6-1 and TRBJ2-1; no clear D gene. Germline CDR1 is MNHNS and CDR2 is SASEGT. V lost 1 base and J lost 6, with 16 bases in between. The CDR3 contains 16 residues.

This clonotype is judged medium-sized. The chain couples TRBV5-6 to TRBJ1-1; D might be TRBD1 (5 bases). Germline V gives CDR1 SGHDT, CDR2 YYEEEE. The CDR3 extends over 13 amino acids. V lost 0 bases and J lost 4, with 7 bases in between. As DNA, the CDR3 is TGTGCCAGCAGCTTGGAGAGGGGCACTGAAGCTTTCTTT. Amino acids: CASSLERGTEAFF.

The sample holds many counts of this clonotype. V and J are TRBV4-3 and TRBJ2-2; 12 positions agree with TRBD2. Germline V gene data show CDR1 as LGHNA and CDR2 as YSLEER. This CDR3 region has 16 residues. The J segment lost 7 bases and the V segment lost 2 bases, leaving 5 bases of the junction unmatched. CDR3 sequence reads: CASSQLAGGQSGELFF. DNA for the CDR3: TGCGCCAGCAGCCAACTAGCGGGGGGGCAGAGCGGGGAGCTGTTTTTT.

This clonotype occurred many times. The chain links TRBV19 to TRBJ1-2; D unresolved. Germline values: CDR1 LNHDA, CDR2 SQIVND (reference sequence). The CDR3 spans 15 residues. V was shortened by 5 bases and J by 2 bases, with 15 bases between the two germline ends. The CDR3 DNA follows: TGTGCCAGTAGTGGCCGGACGGCTATAAACTATGGCTACACCTTC. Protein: CASSGRTAINYGYTF.

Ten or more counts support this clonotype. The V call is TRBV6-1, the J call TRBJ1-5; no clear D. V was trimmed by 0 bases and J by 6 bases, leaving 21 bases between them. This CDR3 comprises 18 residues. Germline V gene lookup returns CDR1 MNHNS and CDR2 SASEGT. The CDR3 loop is CASSEALGFWISAQPQHF. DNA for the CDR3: TGTGCCAGCAGTGAAGCGTTAGGTTTCTGGATCTCGGCTCAGCCCCAGCATTTT.

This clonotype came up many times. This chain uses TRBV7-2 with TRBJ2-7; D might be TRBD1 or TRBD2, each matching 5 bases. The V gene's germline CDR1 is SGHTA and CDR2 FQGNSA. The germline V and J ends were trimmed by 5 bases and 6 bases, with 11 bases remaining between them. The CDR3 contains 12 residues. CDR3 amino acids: CASSPWDGEQYF. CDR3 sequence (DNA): TGTGCCAGCAGCCCCTGGGACGGCGAGCAGTACTTC.

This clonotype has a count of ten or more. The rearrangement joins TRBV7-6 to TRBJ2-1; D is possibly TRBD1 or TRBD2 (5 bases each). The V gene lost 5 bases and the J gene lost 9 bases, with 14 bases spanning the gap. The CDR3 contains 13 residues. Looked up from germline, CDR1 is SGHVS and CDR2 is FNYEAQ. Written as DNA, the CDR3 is TGTGCCAGCAGCCGTGGGACCAATGCTGAGCAGTTCTTC. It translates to CASSRGTNAEQFF.

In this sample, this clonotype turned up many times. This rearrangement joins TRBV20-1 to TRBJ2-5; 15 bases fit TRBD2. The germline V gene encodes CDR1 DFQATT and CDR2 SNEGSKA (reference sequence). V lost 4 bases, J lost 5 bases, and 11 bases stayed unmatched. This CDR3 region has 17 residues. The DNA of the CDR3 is TGCAGTGCTACCCGAGGACTAGCGGGGGGGCTGGGGGAGACCCAGTACTTC. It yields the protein CSATRGLAGGLGETQYF.

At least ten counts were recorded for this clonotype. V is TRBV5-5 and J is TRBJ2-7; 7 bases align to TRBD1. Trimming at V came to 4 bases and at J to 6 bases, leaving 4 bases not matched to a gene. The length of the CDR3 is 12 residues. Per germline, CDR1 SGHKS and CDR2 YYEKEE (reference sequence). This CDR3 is CASSMTGIEQYV. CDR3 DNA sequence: TGTGCCAGCAGCATGACAGGGATCGAGCAGTACGTC.

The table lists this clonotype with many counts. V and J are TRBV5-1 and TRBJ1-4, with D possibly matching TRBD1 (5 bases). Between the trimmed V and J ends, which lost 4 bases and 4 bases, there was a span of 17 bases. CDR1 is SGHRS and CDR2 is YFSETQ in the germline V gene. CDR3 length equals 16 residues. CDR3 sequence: CASSELGLGDNEKLFF. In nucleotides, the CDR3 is TGCGCCAGCAGCGAGCTTGGCTTGGGGGATAATGAAAAACTGTTTTTT.

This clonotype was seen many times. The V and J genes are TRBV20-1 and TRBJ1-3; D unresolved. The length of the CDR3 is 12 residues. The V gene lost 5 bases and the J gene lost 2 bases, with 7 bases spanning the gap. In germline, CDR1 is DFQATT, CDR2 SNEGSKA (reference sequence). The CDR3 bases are TGCAGTGCTGCAAGGCCTGGAAACACCATATATTTT. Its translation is CSAARPGNTIYF.